The clone carrying this TCR beta chain appeared a few times. Its antigen is as yet unknown. The data were taken from a study of blood T cells in healthy people across ages. Study-wide results and caveats: Fewer expanded clones and more diversity marked long-lived versus aged donors. Per million T cells, TCR beta diversity dropped roughly linearly as age increased.

J gave up 6 bases and V 6 bases, and 8 bases lay outside the gene matches. The germline gives CDR1 SGDLS, CDR2 YYNGEE. This CDR3 is built from 14 residues. The second PCR ran about 6 to 12 cycles with a sample-barcoded 5' primer and J-beta primers. Every single cDNA molecule received a tag from a template-switch adaptor with 12 random nucleotides. From the 5' RACE reads, TCRdb called clonotypes with MiXCR, one entry per CDR3 protein. The profile covers 1.5 million to 2 million distinct CDR3 sequences, with about 28% appearing a single time and about 7.7% taken by the ten largest. Every sample gave at least 5.5 micrograms of total RNA when it was extracted.

The origin of this receptor is a woman aged 30 to 39 in good health. The sequencing input was blood. The rearrangement uses TRBV9 and TRBJ2-1, with 8 bases matching TRBD1. This chain's CDR3 is CASTGQVKGNEQFF. Here the CDR3 DNA reads TGTGCCAGCACGGGACAGGTCAAAGGCAATGAGCAGTTCTTC.